The 4 T cell receptor beta chains presented below share a single source sample, sequenced in a study of blood T cell repertoires in COVID-19. Method: immunoSEQ multiplex PCR; TCRdb's copy keeps in-frame clones and lacks some. The table has about 100,000 clones, about 90% seen once. The sample was peripheral blood. These receptors were collected from a man in his forties with active or convalescent COVID-19.

The genes are TRBV11-2 and TRBJ2-7, with a tentative D call TRBD1 (6 bases). The germline V and J ends were trimmed by 3 bases and 0 bases, with 18 bases remaining between them. The germline V gene has CDR1 SGHAT and CDR2 FQNNGV. The CDR3 totals 17 residues. In DNA form, the CDR3 reads TGTGCCAGCAGCTTTATTCAGGGGCCGCTCCACTCCTACGAGCAGTACTTC. Encoded protein: CASSFIQGPLHSYEQYF. Full variable domain (outside the CDR3, taken from reference TRBV11-2 and TRBJ2-7): EAGVAQSPRYKIIEKRQSVAFWCNPISGHATLYWYQQILGQGPKLLIQFQNNGVVDDSQLPKDRFSAERLKGVDSTLKIQPAKLEDSAVYLCASSFIQGPLHSYEQYFGPGTRLTVT.

The genes are TRBV18 and TRBJ2-2, with a weak D call TRBD1 (7 bases). This CDR3 has 14 amino acids. From germline, CDR1 is KGHSH and CDR2 LQKENI. Trimming cost V 10 bases and J 3 bases, with 15 bases left between them. As DNA, the CDR3 is TGTGCCACCCAGGGGGACTGGGACACCGGGGAGCTGTTTTTT. Its protein is CATQGDWDTGELFF. Looking up the rest from reference TRBV18 and TRBJ2-2 gives the full variable domain: NAGVMQNPRHLVRRRGQEARLRCSPMKGHSHVYWYRQLPEEGLKFMVYLQKENIIDESGMPKERFSAEFPKEGPSILRIQQVVRGDSAAYFCATQGDWDTGELFFGEGSRLTVL.

This sequence joins TRBV2 and TRBJ2-5; D is unclear. The germline CDR1 and CDR2 sequences are SNHLY and FYNNEI. The CDR3 is made up of 14 amino acids. Trimming removed 4 bases from V and 2 bases from J, with 11 bases in between. CDR3 loop: CASSGLIYQETQYF. The DNA of the CDR3 is TGTGCCAGCAGTGGGTTAATCTATCAAGAGACCCAGTACTTC. Drawing the rest from reference TRBV2 and TRBJ2-5, the complete variable domain is EPEVTQTPSHQVTQMGQEVILRCVPISNHLYFYWYRQILGQKVEFLVSFYNNEISEKSEIFDDQFSVERPDGSNFTLKIRSTKLEDSAMYFCASSGLIYQETQYFGPGTRLLVL.

The rearrangement joins TRBV30 to TRBJ1-3; 7 bases map to TRBD1. With 4 bases clipped from V and 2 bases from J, the junction kept 8 bases outside the gene matches. The CDR3 sequence is 15 residues long. Germline CDR1 and CDR2: GTSNPN and SVGIG (reference sequence). CDR3 DNA sequence: TGTGCCTGGACACAGGGGTTAAATACTGGAAACACCATATATTTT. Its protein is CAWTQGLNTGNTIYF.